The source of this T cell receptor beta chain is a study of cytomegalovirus exposure and HLA in healthy donors (dated by TCRdb to 2015 to 2018). Regarding the study in general: An earlier analysis of some 620 of the donors reported approximately 260 Gb of sequence data and 117 million unique TCR beta sequences obtained from some 170 million T cells. Around 330 gigabases of sequencing data and around 88 million unique TCR sequences made up an early release that covered under 750 HLA-typed donors. Of the roughly 420 genotyped donors, 81% were placed in the genetic ancestry cluster associated with self-reported Caucasian donors. The study was designed to test whether signatures of past pathogen exposure could be identified by cataloging public T cell receptors. The study used immunosequencing to profile the T cell repertoires of 600 to 850 subjects and linked those repertoires to cytomegalovirus serostatus. In addition to the first cohort of 666 subjects, a separate validation cohort of 100 to 150 different subjects was used. To predict cytomegalovirus infection status, the study brought together high-throughput TCR immunosequencing, statistical association of individual TCRs with disease status, and machine learning. In a later analysis, previously published TCR beta repertoires from fewer than 750 donors were re-analyzed and high-resolution HLA genotyping was added so that TCR occurrence patterns could be studied. The later analysis used no new phenotypic data to find candidate immune exposures, relying instead on TCR beta sequences and their occurrence across donors. An earlier analysis of several hundred of the donors applied high-throughput TCR beta sequencing to assess whether each TCR beta V gene segment acted as functional or pseudogenic. Alongside the repertoire data, information on donor age, sex, ethnicity and CMV serostatus was compiled. Genome-wide SNP genotypes for about 60% of the roughly 670 donors were used in a later genetic analysis, which treated that subset as a discovery cohort. All discovery cohort repertoires had been generated using a single sequencing platform. HLA typing included class I and class II loci at four-digit resolution. The number of donors typed differed by locus, with roughly 629-640 for A, B, C, DRB1 and DQB1, roughly 520 for DQA1, 606 for DPA1, and around 460 for DPB1. Roughly five DR-DQ haplotypes were handled as single units for association and clustering, since linkage in the cohort was strong. Among around 400 genotyped donors of the cohort, an average of roughly 230,000 unique TCR beta nucleotide sequences was sequenced per donor, of which approximately 18% were non-productive.

What the research found in general, with its limitations: In a later analysis, most CMV-associated TCR beta chains were found to appear HLA-restricted, with HLA associations seemingly driven largely by CMV exposure. A further reported finding was that TCR beta sequences accurately predicted the HLA-A and HLA-B alleles for most subjects in the first cohort. Because HLA typing was missing for some donors at each locus, association tests included only the typed subset. A cluster of highly shared sequence variants was judged likely to represent a technical artifact of the sequencing pipeline. In a later analysis, the rate of TCR association differed among HLA loci, with DRB1 alleles having the most associated TCRs and HLA-C alleles having the fewest. When HLA alleles, especially DR and DQ, strongly co-occurred, TCR associations were difficult to assign to individual alleles. A later genetic analysis reported fewer N-insertions in productive TCRs among donors in an Asian-associated ancestry cluster than the roughly 640-donor mean. This cohort had only TCR beta chains sequenced, and the lack of alpha or paired-chain data limited which features could be detected. A total of around 150 TCR beta chains were listed by the study as associated with cytomegalovirus. A later analysis found that HLA-associated TCR beta chains were more clonally expanded and had lower generation probabilities than equally common non-associated chains. The presence/absence analyses assumed that sequencing depth was roughly uniform across donors, and that assumption may not be true. Correlated functional status among segregating V segments might reflect linkage disequilibrium, but an unknown experimental factor could not be ruled out. In an earlier analysis of some 500 of the donors, most TCR beta V segments appeared in productive rearrangements about 87% or about 30% of the time, broadly matching IMGT annotations. A later analysis reported that several top co-occurrence clusters appeared linked to parvovirus B19, influenza, CMV and Epstein-Barr virus. In both the original and validation cohorts, the classifier was reported to diagnose cytomegalovirus status with high specificity and sensitivity. At a false discovery rate of 0.05, a later analysis linked under 20,000 TCR beta sequences to specific HLA alleles. The authors suggested that the approach could potentially be generalized to other disease states and immunological phenotypes. A few of the identified cytomegalovirus-associated TCR beta chains were confirmed in vitro to be specific for cytomegalovirus antigens. The 87-base-pair reads could not distinguish some IMGT-functional V segments, including TRBV6-2 and TRBV6-3, so those segments were excluded. The earlier analysis of approximately 540 of the donors excluded about 16 rarely observed V segments, including chromosome 9 orphons, because counts were too low. V-gene and J-gene trimming of TCR beta chains was associated with a missense DCLRE1C variant in a later genetic analysis, and the association was replicated in an independent cohort. For the cohort, immune exposure information was limited to CMV serostatus. Most TCR sequences were observed very rarely across donors, whereas some public TCRs were present in many individuals.

The library was prepared using the immunoSEQ multiplex PCR assay. A mixture of 60 forward primers for TCR Vbeta segments and 13 reverse primers for TCR Jbeta segments was used in the multiplex PCR. Amplification of the CDR3 region of rearranged TCR beta genes was performed with a multiplex PCR assay on genomic DNA. The amplified TCR beta libraries were sequenced on the Illumina HiSeq System as 87-base-pair reads. Under the source paper's analysis protocol: A later analysis tallied roughly 78 million unique TCR beta chains across the approximately 670 repertoires, and approximately 12 million of those chains were shared by two or more donors. A nearest-neighbor algorithm error-corrected the raw reads and collapsed the reads into unique sequences, merging closely related sequences to remove PCR and sequencing errors. V, D and J gene segments were assigned by aligning CDR3 sequences to IMGT reference sequences. For a sequence to be retained, at least a six-nucleotide match to both a V gene segment and a J gene segment was required. A rearrangement was called productive if the CDR3 had no stop codons and remained in frame with V and J, and every other rearrangement was called non-productive. CDR3 was defined according to IMGT convention as the region running from the second conserved V-encoded cysteine to the conserved J-encoded phenylalanine. The earlier analysis of approximately 500 of the donors excluded sequences that lacked an unambiguous match to a single V gene segment. An earlier analysis of just under 600 of the donors called V segments functional above 56.7% productive rearrangements and segregating when the between-donor standard deviation exceeded 5%. A statistical classification framework was developed to diagnose cytomegalovirus status using the catalog of TCR beta chain sequences. A later analysis assigned V and J genes by comparing TCR nucleotide sequences with IMGT/GENE-DB human TR gene sequences. Using the TCRdist pipeline, a later analysis assigned CDR3 sequences along with most-parsimonious VDJ recombination scenarios. In a later analysis, each TCR beta chain was defined by its CDR3 amino acid sequence together with its V-gene family, and reads without a unique V-gene family were excluded. A later analysis removed 550 to 700 highly shared, low-generation-probability nucleotide sequences to deal with suspected cross-contamination and a sequencing artifact. A later analysis calculated a clonal expansion index for each public chain from normalized within-repertoire ranks of inferred template counts. Generation probabilities in a later analysis came from a VDJ recombination model fitted to out-of-frame rearrangements, and those results were checked against IGoR. A later analysis scored TCR-TCR, TCR-HLA and TCR-CMV co-occurrence with hypergeometric tests, applying a repertoire-size bias correction to TCR pairs. In a later analysis, false discovery rates were estimated by permuting HLA or CMV assignments 20 times. In a later analysis, co-occurring TCRs were grouped using DBSCAN, and TCRdist sequence similarity was added for clustering within HLA-allele-positive subsets. For co-occurrence clustering, repertoires with fewer than 30,000 or more than 120,000 public chains were excluded, along with roughly 5 repertoires with anomalous nucleotide sharing. TCRdb provides this immuneACCESS table in a form limited to in-frame rearrangements. Some clones are lacking; in checked studies, under half of them reflect an unresolved V gene, and why the rest are absent is not known. From that table come the V and J calls and clone size; the DNA was used to work out D and trimming. The sample includes around 110,000 clones, with roughly 9% observed a single time. Jointly, the top ten make up approximately 3% of the sample.

The cohort was made up of 500 to 850 healthy bone marrow donors. At the time of sampling, all cohort members were nominally healthy, though unrecorded immune exposures were likely present. The donor tested CMV seronegative, placing the donor among the 350 to 400 seronegative members of the cohort. A peripheral blood sample was collected from each donor, and TCR beta sequencing was performed on peripheral blood mononuclear cells. Genomic DNA extraction from the blood cell samples was performed with the Qiagen DNeasy Blood Extraction Kit. V and J are trimmed by 1 base and 2 bases, and the gene matches miss 2 bases of the junction. CDR3 length: 15 amino acids, cysteine to phenylalanine. This entry keeps only the CDR3 DNA: 45 bases, framed from base 1. The germline V gene yields SGHAT for CDR1 and FQNNGV for CDR2. As for this clone: Its antigen is not yet known. Within one base of it there is no much larger clone, and no base qualities were kept.

Input material: PBMCs. The chain was built from TRBV11-2 and TRBJ1-5; 7 central nucleotides agree with TRBD1. This TCR came from a man aged 25 to 40 in good health and CMV-seronegative. The CDR3 here reads CASSLVGTGNQPQHF. The sequenced DNA is TGTGCCAGCAGCTTAGTAGGGACAGGCAATCAGCCCCAGCATTTT.